This T cell receptor beta chain appears in the sequencing data of a study of PD-1 blockade in classical Hodgkin lymphoma. Every patient had relapsed following autologous stem cell transplantation, and cohorts differed in brentuximab vedotin exposure. A remark on this clone: Its antigen is still unknown.

This CDR3 region has 14 residues. V lost 5 bases and J 2 bases, leaving 9 bases between the germline ends. CDR1 is SEHNR and CDR2 is FQNEAQ in the germline V gene (reference sequence). Here immunoSEQ multiplex PCR was the method, and the copy in TCRdb shows in-frame clones only, minus some. The profile shows 20,000 to 30,000 clones, roughly 80% of them singletons. Overall study results and limits: Complete responders entered with baseline diversity on par with newly diagnosed patients, the results showed. With respect to the repertoire differences, their causes, possibly disease activity or prior therapy, remain undefined. When nivolumab was started under 1 year after ASCT, patients were excluded.

The TCR sequence derives from a human donor with classical Hodgkin lymphoma. The input for sequencing was peripheral blood mononuclear cells (PBMCs), taken before the second cycle of nivolumab. The chain links TRBV7-9 to TRBJ1-4; a weak D match, TRBD1 (5 bases). The CDR3, as DNA: TGTGCCAGCAGCCCCCGACAGACTAATGAAAAACTGTTTTTT. Its translation: CASSPRQTNEKLFF.